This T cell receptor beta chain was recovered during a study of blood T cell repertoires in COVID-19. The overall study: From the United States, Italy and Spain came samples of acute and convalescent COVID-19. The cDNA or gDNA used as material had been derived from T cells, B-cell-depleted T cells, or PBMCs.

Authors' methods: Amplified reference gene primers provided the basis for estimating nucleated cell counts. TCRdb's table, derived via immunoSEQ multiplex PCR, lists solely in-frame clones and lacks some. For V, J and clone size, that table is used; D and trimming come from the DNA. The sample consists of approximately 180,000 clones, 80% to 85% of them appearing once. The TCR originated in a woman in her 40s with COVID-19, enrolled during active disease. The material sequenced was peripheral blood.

CDR3 in DNA: TGTGCCAGCACAACCTGGGGGGGCCGGGAGCAGCCCCAGCATTTT. Translated: CASTTWGGREQPQHF. The chain carries TRBV7-2 and TRBJ1-5, with a weak D call TRBD1 (6 bases). Germline V gene lookup returns CDR1 SGHTA and CDR2 FQGNSA. There are 15 residues in the CDR3. Trimming took off 7 bases at V and 7 bases at J, with 20 bases between the two ends.